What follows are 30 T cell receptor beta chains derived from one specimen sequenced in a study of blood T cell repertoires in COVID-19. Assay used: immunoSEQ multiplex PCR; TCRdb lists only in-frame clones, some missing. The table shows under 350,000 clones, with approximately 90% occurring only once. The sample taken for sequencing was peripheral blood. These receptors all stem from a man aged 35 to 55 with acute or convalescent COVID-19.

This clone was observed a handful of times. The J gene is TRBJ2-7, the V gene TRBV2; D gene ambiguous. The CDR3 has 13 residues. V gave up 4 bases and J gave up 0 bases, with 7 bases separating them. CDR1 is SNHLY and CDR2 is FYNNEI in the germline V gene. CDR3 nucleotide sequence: TGTGCCAGCAGTGTATCGTACTCCTACGAGCAGTACTTC. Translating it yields CASSVSYSYEQYF.

The CDR3 sequence: CASSLVQGFNEQYF. The CDR3 DNA is TGTGCCAGCAGCTTGGTACAGGGGTTTAACGAGCAGTACTTC. The chain carries TRBV7-9 and TRBJ2-7; 7 positions match TRBD1. V lost 3 bases, J lost 5 bases, and 7 bases stayed unmatched. The CDR3 covers 14 residues. From germline, CDR1 is SEHNR and CDR2 FQNEAQ (reference sequence).

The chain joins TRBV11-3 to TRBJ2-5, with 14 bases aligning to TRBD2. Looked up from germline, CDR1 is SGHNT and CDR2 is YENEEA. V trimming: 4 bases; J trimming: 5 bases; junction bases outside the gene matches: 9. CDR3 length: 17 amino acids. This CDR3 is CASSSGLAGAVDETQYF. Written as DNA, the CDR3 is TGTGCCAGCAGCTCGGGACTAGCGGGGGCCGTGGATGAGACCCAGTACTTC.

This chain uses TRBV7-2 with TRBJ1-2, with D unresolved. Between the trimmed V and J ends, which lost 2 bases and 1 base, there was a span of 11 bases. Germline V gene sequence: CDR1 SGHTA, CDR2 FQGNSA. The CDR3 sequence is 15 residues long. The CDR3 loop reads CASSLSLANNYGYTF. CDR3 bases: TGTGCCAGCAGCTTATCCCTCGCGAATAACTATGGCTACACCTTC.

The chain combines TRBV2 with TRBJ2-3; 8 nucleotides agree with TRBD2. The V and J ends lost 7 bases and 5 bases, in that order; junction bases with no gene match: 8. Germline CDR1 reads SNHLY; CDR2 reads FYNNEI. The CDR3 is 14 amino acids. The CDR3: CASNYGGAIDTQYF. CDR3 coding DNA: TGTGCCAGCAATTACGGGGGGGCGATAGATACGCAGTATTTT. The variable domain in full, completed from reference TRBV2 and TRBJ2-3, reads EPEVTQTPSHQVTQMGQEVILRCVPISNHLYFYWYRQILGQKVEFLVSFYNNEISEKSEIFDDQFSVERPDGSNFTLKIRSTKLEDSAMYFCASNYGGAIDTQYFGPGTRLTVL.

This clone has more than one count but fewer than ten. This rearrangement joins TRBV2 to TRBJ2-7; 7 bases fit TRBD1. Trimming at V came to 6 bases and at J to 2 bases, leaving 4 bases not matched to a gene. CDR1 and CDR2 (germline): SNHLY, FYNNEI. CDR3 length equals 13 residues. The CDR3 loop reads CASSSGTAYEQYF. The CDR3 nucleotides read TGTGCCAGCAGCTCCGGGACAGCCTACGAGCAGTACTTC.

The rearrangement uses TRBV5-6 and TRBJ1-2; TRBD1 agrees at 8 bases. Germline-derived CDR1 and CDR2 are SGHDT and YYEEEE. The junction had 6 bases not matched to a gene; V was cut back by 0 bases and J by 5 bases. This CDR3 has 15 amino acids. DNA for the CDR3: TGTGCCAGCAGCTTGGACGACAGGGGACGTTATGGCTACACCTTC. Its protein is CASSLDDRGRYGYTF.

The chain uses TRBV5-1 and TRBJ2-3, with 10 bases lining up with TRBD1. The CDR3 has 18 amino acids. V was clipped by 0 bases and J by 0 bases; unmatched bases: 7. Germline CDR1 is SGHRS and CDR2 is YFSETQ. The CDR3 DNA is TGCGCCAGCAGCTTGGATCCGGGACAGGGGACTAGCACAGATACGCAGTATTTT. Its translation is CASSLDPGQGTSTDTQYF.

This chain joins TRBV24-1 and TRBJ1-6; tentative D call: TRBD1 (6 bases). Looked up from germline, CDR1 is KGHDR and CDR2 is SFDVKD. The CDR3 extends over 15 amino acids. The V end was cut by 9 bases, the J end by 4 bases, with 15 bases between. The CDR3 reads CATYRNRVYNSPLHF. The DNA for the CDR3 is TGTGCCACCTACCGGAACAGGGTTTATAATTCACCCCTCCACTTT.

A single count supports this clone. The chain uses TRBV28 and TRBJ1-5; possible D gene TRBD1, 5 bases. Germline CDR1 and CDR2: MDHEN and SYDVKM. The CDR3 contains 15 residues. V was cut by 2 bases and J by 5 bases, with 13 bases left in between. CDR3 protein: CASSLQGGQYQPQHF. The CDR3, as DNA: TGTGCCAGCAGTTTACAGGGAGGACAATATCAGCCCCAGCATTTT. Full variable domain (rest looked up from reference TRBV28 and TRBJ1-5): DVKVTQSSRYLVKRTGEKVFLECVQDMDHENMFWYRQDPGLGLRLIYFSYDVKMKEKGDIPEGYSVSREKKERFSLILESASTNQTSMYLCASSLQGGQYQPQHFGDGTRLSIL.

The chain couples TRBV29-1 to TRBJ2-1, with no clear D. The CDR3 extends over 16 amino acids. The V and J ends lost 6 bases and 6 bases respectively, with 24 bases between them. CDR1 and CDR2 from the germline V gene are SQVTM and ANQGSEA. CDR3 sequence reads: CSVLSPVLFPLNEQFF. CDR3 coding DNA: TGCAGCGTCCTCTCCCCGGTCCTTTTTCCCCTCAATGAGCAGTTCTTC.

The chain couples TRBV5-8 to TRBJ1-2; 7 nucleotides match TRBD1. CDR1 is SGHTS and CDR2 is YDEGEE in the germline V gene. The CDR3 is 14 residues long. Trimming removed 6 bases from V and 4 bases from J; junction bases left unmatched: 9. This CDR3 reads CASNPGQSFYGYTF. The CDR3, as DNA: TGTGCCAGCAACCCGGGACAGTCTTTCTATGGCTACACCTTC.

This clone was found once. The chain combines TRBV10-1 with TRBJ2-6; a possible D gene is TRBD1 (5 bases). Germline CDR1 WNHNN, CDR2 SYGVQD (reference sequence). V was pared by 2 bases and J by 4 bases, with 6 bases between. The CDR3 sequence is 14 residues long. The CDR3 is CASSEGAGANVLTF. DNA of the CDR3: TGCGCCAGCAGTGAGGGGGCCGGGGCCAACGTCCTGACTTTC.

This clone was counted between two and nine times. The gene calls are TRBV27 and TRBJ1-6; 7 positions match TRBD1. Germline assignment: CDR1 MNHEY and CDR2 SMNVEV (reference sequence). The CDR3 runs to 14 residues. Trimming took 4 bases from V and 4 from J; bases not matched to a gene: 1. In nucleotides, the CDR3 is TGTGCCAGCAGTTCGGGACAGTATAATTCACCCCTCCACTTT. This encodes CASSSGQYNSPLHF.

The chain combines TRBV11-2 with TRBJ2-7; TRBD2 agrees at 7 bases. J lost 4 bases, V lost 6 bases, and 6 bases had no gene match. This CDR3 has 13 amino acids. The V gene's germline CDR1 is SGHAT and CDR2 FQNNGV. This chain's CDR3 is CASRKAGTYEQYF. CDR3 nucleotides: TGTGCCAGCAGAAAAGCGGGGACTTACGAGCAGTACTTC. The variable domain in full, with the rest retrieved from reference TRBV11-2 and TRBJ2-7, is EAGVAQSPRYKIIEKRQSVAFWCNPISGHATLYWYQQILGQGPKLLIQFQNNGVVDDSQLPKDRFSAERLKGVDSTLKIQPAKLEDSAVYLCASRKAGTYEQYFGPGTRLTVT.

CDR3 sequence reads: CASSEAYSNQPQHF. The CDR3 region has the DNA TGTGCCAGCAGTGAAGCGTACAGTAATCAGCCCCAGCATTTT. This sequence joins TRBV2 and TRBJ1-5; D not resolved. V dropped 0 bases and J dropped 4 bases, with 7 bases sitting between them. The CDR3 extends over 14 amino acids. The germline CDR1 and CDR2 sequences are SNHLY and FYNNEI.

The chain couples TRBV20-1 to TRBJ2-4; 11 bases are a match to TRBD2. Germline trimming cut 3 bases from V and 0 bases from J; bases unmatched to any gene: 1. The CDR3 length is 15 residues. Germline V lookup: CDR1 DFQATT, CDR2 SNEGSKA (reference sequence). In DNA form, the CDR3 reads TGCAGTGCTAGTAGCGGGGGGGTAGCCAAAAACATTCAGTACTTC. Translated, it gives CSASSGGVAKNIQYF.

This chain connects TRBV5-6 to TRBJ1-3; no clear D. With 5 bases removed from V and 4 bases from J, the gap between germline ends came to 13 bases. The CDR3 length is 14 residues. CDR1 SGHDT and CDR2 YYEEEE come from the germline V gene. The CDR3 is CASSVGGFGNTIYF. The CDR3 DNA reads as TGTGCCAGCAGTGTGGGAGGATTCGGAAACACCATATATTTT. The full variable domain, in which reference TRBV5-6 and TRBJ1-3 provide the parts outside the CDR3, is DAGVTQSPTHLIKTRGQQVTLRCSPKSGHDTVSWYQQALGQGPQFIFQYYEEEERQRGNFPDRFSGHQFPNYSSELNVNALLLGDSALYLCASSVGGFGNTIYFGEGSWLTVV.

CDR3 loop: CASSPGGSDGAFF. CDR3 sequence (DNA): TGTGCCAGCAGCCCCGGCGGGTCAGATGGGGCTTTCTTT. The gene calls are TRBV7-3 and TRBJ1-1; D is unclear. Deletions cut 5 bases from V and 11 bases from J, with 18 bases between. Germline V gene sequence: CDR1 SGHTA, CDR2 FQGTGA. The CDR3 contains 13 residues.

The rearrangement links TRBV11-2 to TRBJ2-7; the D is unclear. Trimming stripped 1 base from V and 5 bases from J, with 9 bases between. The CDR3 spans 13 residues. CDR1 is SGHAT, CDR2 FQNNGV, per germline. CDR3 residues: CASSLARKDEQYF. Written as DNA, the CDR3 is TGTGCCAGCAGCTTAGCCAGGAAGGACGAGCAGTACTTC.

Here the CDR3 DNA reads TGCGCCAGCAGCTTGGGGACAGCAGAAAAACTGTTTTTT. This translates into CASSLGTAEKLFF. The chain has TRBV5-1 and TRBJ1-4; a possible D gene is TRBD1 (6 bases). CDR3 length: 13 residues. Germline CDR1 SGHRS, CDR2 YFSETQ. The V and J ends lost 0 bases and 8 bases respectively, with 8 bases between them.

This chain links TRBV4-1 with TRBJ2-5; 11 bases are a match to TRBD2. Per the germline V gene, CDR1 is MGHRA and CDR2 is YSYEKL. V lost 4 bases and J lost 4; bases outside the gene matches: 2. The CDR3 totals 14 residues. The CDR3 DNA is TGCGCCAGCAGCCCTACTAGCGGGGGAGAGACCCAGTACTTC. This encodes CASSPTSGGETQYF.

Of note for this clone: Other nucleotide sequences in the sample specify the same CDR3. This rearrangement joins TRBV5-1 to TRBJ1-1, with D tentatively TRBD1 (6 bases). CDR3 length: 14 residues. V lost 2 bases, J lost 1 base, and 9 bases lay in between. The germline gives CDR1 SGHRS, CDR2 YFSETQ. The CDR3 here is CASSLQGGNTEAFF. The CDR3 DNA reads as TGCGCCAGCAGCTTACAAGGGGGGAACACTGAAGCTTTCTTT.

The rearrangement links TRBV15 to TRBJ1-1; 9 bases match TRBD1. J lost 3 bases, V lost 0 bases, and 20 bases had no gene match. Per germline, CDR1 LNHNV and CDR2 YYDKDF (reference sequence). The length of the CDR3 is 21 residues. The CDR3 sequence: CATSRDLPDGTGWGWDTEAFF. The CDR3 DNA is TGTGCCACCAGCAGAGATTTACCAGACGGGACAGGGTGGGGTTGGGACACTGAAGCTTTCTTT.

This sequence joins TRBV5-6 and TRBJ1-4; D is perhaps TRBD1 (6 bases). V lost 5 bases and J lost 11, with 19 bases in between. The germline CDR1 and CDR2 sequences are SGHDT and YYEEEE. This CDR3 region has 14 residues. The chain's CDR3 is CASRRQATSPKLFF. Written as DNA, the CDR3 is TGTGCCAGCAGGCGACAGGCCACTTCGCCGAAACTGTTTTTT.

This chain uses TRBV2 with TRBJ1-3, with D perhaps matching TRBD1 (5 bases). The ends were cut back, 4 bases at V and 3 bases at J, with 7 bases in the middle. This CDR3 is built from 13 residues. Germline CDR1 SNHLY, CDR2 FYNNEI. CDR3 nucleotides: TGTGCCAGCAGTGCCCAGGGTGGAAACACCATATATTTT. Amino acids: CASSAQGGNTIYF. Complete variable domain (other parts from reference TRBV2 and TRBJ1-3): EPEVTQTPSHQVTQMGQEVILRCVPISNHLYFYWYRQILGQKVEFLVSFYNNEISEKSEIFDDQFSVERPDGSNFTLKIRSTKLEDSAMYFCASSAQGGNTIYFGEGSWLTVV.

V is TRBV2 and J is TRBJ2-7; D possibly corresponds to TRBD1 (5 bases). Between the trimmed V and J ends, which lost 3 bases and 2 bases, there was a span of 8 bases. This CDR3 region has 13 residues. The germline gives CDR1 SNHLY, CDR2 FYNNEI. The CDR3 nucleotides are TGTGCCAGCAGTGAGAAGGGGCCCTACGAGCAGTACTTC. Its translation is CASSEKGPYEQYF.

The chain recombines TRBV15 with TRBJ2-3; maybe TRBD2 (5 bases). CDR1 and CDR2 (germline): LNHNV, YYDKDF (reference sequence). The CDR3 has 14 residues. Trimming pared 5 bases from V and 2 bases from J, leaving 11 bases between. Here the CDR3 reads CATSSRRDTDTQYF. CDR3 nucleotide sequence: TGTGCCACCAGCTCCCGACGGGACACAGATACGCAGTATTTT.

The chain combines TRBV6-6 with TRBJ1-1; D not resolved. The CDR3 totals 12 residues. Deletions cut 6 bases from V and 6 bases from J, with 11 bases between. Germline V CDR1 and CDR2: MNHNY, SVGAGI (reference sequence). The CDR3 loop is CASSRTGAEAFF. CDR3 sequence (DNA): TGTGCCAGCAGCCGGACCGGGGCTGAAGCTTTCTTT.

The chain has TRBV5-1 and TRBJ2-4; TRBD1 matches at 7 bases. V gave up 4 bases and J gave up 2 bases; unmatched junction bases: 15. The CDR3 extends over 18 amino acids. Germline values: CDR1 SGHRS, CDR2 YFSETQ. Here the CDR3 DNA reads TGCGCCAGCAGCCCCGGACAGGCGGCGGGTGTGACCAAAAACATTCAGTACTTC. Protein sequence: CASSPGQAAGVTKNIQYF.